This T cell receptor (beta chain) was sequenced during a study of T-cell memory formation after mild COVID-19. Study background: Most TCR clusters belonged to a single donor. Regarding the study as a whole: CD4+ contracting clones lay mainly in CM and EM, CD8+ ones in EMRA. Balance between CD4 and CD8 was seen in clones contracting day 15 to 85, and a CD4+ lean was seen in later expanders.

The V gene lost 5 bases and the J gene lost 6 bases, with 11 bases spanning the gap. Germline assignment: CDR1 SGHVS and CDR2 FNYEAQ. CDR3 length equals 12 residues. To note about this clonotype: The antigen remains undetermined.

Libraries for TCRalpha and TCRbeta carried sample barcodes and unique molecular identifiers via 5'RACE. One entry per CDR3 protein results from TCRdb running MiXCR on the 5' RACE reads. In the table there are more than 300,000 distinct CDR3 sequences, about 13% of which are singletons. The chain recombines TRBV7-6 with TRBJ2-7; D perhaps matches TRBD1 (6 bases). The sample consisted of PBMCs or a T cell subset sorted from them (not recorded which). The clonotype comes from a man between 18 and 29 years old who had mild COVID-19 (a few samples of this study predate the infection). Cell type and time point are not known. As DNA, the CDR3 is TGTGCCAGCAGCCTCCCAGGGGTCGAGCAGTACTTC. Protein sequence: CASSLPGVEQYF. Variable domain in full (rest from reference TRBV7-6 and TRBJ2-7): GAGVSQSPRYKVTKRGQDVALRCDPISGHVSLYWYRQALGQGPEFLTYFNYEAQQDKSGLPNDRFSAERPEGSISTLTIQRTEQRDSAMYRCASSLPGVEQYFGPGTRLTVT.